The entry that follows covers one T cell receptor (beta chain) sequence. The antigen remains unidentified. The source of the sample is a study of cytomegalovirus exposure and HLA in healthy donors. The PCR used 60 Vbeta and 13 Jbeta primers. The table came from immunoSEQ multiplex PCR; TCRdb's copy has only in-frame clones and leaves some out. The sample yields approximately 210,000 clones, roughly four fifths seen once. The study, taken as a whole, reports: In a later analysis, a missense DCLRE1C variant was linked to TCR beta V- and J-gene trimming.

After removal of 4 bases from V and 1 base from J, the junction contained 1 base not matched to a gene. The CDR3 sequence is 13 residues long. This TCR was sampled from a man younger than 35 in good health and CMV-seronegative. The sequenced sample was PBMCs. J is TRBJ2-7 and V is TRBV23-1; 7 bases align to TRBD1. TRBV23-1 is an ORF; its function is uncertain. In DNA form, the CDR3 reads TGCGCCAGCAGTCTGACAGGGTCCTACGAGCAGTACTTC. It is translated as CASSLTGSYEQYF.